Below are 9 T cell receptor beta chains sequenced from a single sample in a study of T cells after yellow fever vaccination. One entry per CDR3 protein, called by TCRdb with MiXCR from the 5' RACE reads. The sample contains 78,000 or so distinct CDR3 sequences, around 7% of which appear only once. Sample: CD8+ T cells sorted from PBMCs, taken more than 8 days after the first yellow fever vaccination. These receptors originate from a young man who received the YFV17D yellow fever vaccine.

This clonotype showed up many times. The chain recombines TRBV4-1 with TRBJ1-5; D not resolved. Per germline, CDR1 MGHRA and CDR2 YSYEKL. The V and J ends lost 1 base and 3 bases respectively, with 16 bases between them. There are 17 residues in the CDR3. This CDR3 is CASSQGVGRTNNQPQHF. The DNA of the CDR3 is TGCGCCAGCAGCCAAGGAGTAGGAAGAACCAACAATCAGCCCCAGCATTTT.

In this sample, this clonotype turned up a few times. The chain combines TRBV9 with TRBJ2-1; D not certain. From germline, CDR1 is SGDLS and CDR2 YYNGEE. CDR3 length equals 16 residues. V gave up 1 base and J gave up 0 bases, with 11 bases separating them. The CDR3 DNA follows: TGTGCCAGCAGCGTATACGGCGACCACTCCTACAATGAGCAGTTCTTC. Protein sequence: CASSVYGDHSYNEQFF. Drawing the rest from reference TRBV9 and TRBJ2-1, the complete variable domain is DSGVTQTPKHLITATGQRVTLRCSPRSGDLSVYWYQQSLDQGLQFLIQYYNGEERAKGNILERFSAQQFPDLHSELNLSSLELGDSALYFCASSVYGDHSYNEQFFGPGTRLTVL.

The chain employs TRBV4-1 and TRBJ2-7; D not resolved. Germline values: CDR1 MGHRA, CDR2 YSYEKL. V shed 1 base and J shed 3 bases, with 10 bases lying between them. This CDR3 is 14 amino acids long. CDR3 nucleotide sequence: TGCGCCAGCAGCCAAGTTCAGTCCATCTACGAGCAGTACGTC. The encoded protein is CASSQVQSIYEQYV.

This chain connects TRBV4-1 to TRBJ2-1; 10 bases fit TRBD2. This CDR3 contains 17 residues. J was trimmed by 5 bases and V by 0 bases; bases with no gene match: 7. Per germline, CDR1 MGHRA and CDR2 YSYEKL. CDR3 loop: CASSQEGPGTSDNEQFF. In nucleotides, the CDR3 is TGCGCCAGCAGCCAAGAAGGCCCCGGGACTAGCGACAATGAGCAGTTCTTC.

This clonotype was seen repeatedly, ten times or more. CDR3 bases: TGTGCCAGCAGCTTACGGACACAGGGGGCTGAAGCTTTCTTT. Protein product: CASSLRTQGAEAFF. The chain couples TRBV7-2 to TRBJ1-1; 8 bases line up with TRBD1. This CDR3 is built from 14 residues. V lost 2 bases, J lost 6 bases, and 5 bases stayed unmatched. From germline, CDR1 is SGHTA and CDR2 FQGNSA.

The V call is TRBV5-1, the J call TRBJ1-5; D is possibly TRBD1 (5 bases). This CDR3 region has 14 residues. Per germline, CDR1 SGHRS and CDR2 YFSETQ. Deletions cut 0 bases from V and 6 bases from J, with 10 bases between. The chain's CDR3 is CASSLAWGGQPQHF. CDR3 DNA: TGCGCCAGCAGCTTGGCTTGGGGCGGTCAGCCCCAGCATTTT.

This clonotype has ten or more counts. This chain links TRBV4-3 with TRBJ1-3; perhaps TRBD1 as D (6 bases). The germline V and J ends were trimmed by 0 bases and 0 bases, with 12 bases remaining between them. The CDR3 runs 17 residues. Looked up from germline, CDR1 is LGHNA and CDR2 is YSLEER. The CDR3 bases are TGCGCCAGCAGCCAAGATCCAGGGACATCCTCTGGAAACACCATATATTTT. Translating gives CASSQDPGTSSGNTIYF.

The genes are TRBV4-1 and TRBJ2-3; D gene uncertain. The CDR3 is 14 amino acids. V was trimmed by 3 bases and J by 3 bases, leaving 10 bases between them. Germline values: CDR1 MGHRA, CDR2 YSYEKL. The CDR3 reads CASSHLVGTDTQYF. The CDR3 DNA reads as TGCGCCAGCAGCCACTTGGTTGGTACAGATACGCAGTATTTT.

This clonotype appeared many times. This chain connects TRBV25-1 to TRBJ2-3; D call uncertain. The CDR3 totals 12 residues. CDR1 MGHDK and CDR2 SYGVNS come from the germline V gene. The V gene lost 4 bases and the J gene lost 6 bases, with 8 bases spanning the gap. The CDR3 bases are TGTGCCAGCAGTGCTGGGTCCGATACGCAGTATTTT. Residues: CASSAGSDTQYF.